This TCR beta chain was retrieved from a study of shared clonotypes between healthy human individuals. The naive CD8 population came from CD45RO-negative cells selected for CCR7, without terminally differentiated effector memory CD45RA+ cells. The repertoire was sequenced with immunoSEQ multiplex PCR; TCRdb's copy has only in-frame clones and lacks some. The sample has hundreds of thousands of clones, roughly 96% seen once. Study observations and caveats: The sole specimen, blood, was sampled, and tissue repertoires likely differ.

On this clone itself: Its specificity is not known.

The length of the CDR3 is 16 residues. Germline V gene lookup returns CDR1 MGHDK and CDR2 SYGVNS. The V gene end was trimmed by 3 bases and the J gene end by 6 bases; junction bases not matched to a gene: 9. The sequence was collected from a woman aged 25-40 years in good health. Material for sequencing was naive CD8+ T cells sorted from blood. The chain has TRBV25-1 and TRBJ1-4; 8 bases agree with TRBD1. In DNA, the CDR3 is TGTGCCAGCAGTGATACACGGCAGGGGGCGTATGAAAAACTGTTTTTT. Protein sequence: CASSDTRQGAYEKLFF.